These 5 T cell receptor beta chains were sequenced from one sample in a study of human T cells and chemical hapten exposure. Via MiXCR, TCRdb re-called the RACE reads, giving one row per CDR3 protein. Among about 52,000 distinct CDR3 sequences, around 10% were seen once, and the ten largest hold approximately 1.8%. Time point: patch test 1, 2 weeks after DPC sensitization. The treatment here: therapeutic diphenylcyclopropenone sensitization with weekly scalp DPC. Someone pulled total RNA out of unfractionated whole blood. The sequencing used whole blood, collected in connection with sensitization to the hapten diphenylcyclopropenone (DPC). Receptors originate from a woman between 35 and 50 years old with alopecia areata. Some clones in this sample may be carry-over from other donors' samples.

This clonotype has just a few counts. J is TRBJ2-7 and V is TRBV2; TRBD2 might be the D (6 bases). Germline values: CDR1 SNHLY, CDR2 FYNNEI. The CDR3 sequence is 15 residues long. Trimming took off 7 bases at V and 0 bases at J, with 16 bases between the two ends. The CDR3 DNA is TGTGCCAGCATGGGTCGCCGGGGGTTCTCCTACGAGCAGTACTTC. It translates to CASMGRRGFSYEQYF.

This clonotype came up a few times. The V call is TRBV6-1, the J call TRBJ2-5; D remains ambiguous. CDR1 is MNHNS and CDR2 is SASEGT in the germline V gene. The CDR3 spans 14 residues. With 2 bases removed from V and 4 bases from J, the gap between germline ends came to 11 bases. The CDR3 coding sequence is TGTGCCAGCAGTGAATTTTGGGTCTCAGAGACCCAGTACTTC. It codes for CASSEFWVSETQYF.

This clonotype turned up a few times. V is TRBV7-9 and J is TRBJ2-3, with D possibly called TRBD1 or TRBD2 (5 bases each). Trimming stripped 0 bases from V and 2 bases from J, with 18 bases between. Germline V gene sequence: CDR1 SEHNR, CDR2 FQNEAQ (reference sequence). This CDR3 has 18 amino acids. CDR3 loop: CASSLAARDRLHTDTQYF. In DNA form, the CDR3 reads TGTGCCAGCAGCTTAGCAGCCCGAGACAGACTACACACAGATACGCAGTATTTT. Using reference TRBV7-9 and TRBJ2-3 for the parts outside the CDR3, the full variable domain is DTGVSQNPRHKITKRGQNVTFRCDPISEHNRLYWYRQTLGQGPEFLTYFQNEAQLEKSRLLSDRFSAERPKGSFSTLEIQRTEQGDSAMYLCASSLAARDRLHTDTQYFGPGTRLTVL.

The chain links TRBV9 to TRBJ2-7; 8 nucleotides agree with TRBD2. The trim removed 3 bases at V and 1 base at J, leaving 6 bases unmatched. This CDR3 is 15 amino acids long. CDR1 SGDLS and CDR2 YYNGEE come from the germline V gene. This CDR3 reads CASSATGTSSYEQYF. In DNA, the CDR3 is TGTGCCAGCAGCGCAACCGGGACTAGTTCCTACGAGCAGTACTTC.

The rearrangement uses TRBV29-1 and TRBJ1-1, with D perhaps TRBD1 (6 bases). CDR1 and CDR2 (germline): SQVTM, ANQGSEA. This CDR3 region has 11 residues. Between the trimmed V and J ends, which lost 1 base and 8 bases, there was a span of 8 bases. CDR3 DNA sequence: TGCAGCGTTGAAGGCACAGGGGAAGCTTTCTTT. Its protein is CSVEGTGEAFF.